Listed below are T cell receptor beta chains from one sample, sequenced in a study of T cell changes during pregnancy in multiple sclerosis. Generated by immunoSEQ multiplex PCR, the TCRdb table keeps only in-frame clones and is missing some. The sample yields roughly 40,000 clones, roughly 94% seen once. Here the sequenced sample was peripheral blood, taken in the third trimester of pregnancy. All receptors derive from a female donor with multiple sclerosis, enrolled in a pregnancy study. CDR3s include the opening cysteine and the closing phenylalanine or tryptophan. D genes are given only for firm matches. Some rows have no size entry. The others give once, few or many, or a class for an expanded clone.

v_call,d_call,j_call,cdr3_length,clone_size,cdr3_nt,cdr3_aa
TRBV6-6,TRBD1,TRBJ2-3,16,-,TGTGCCAGCAGTTACTCGGACAGGGGGCGCCCAGATACGCAGTATTTT,CASSYSDRGRPDTQYF
TRBV6-1,-,TRBJ1-1,13,-,TGTGCCAGCAGTGGACAGGAGGTCACTGAAGCTTTCTTT,CASSGQEVTEAFF
TRBV7-6,TRBD1,TRBJ1-1,18,-,TGTGCCAGCAGCAGGCGGGACAGGGGTTTTTTACCGGACACTGAAGCTTTCTTT,CASSRRDRGFLPDTEAFF
TRBV6-5,-,TRBJ2-4,14,-,TGTGCCAGCAGCCAGGGTGGGATCAAAAACATTCAGTACTTC,CASSQGGIKNIQYF
TRBV29-1,-,TRBJ1-2,13,-,TGCAGCGTGGCCTTGCTGGGGGGTAGCGGCTACACCTTC,CSVALLGGSGYTF
TRBV7-8,TRBD1,TRBJ2-5,14,-,TGTGCCAGCAGACCGACAGGGGGAACAGAGACCCAGTACTTC,CASRPTGGTETQYF
TRBV7-9,-,TRBJ1-6,14,-,TGTGCCAGCAGCAGTACCGGGGACACCTCATCCCTCCACTTT,CASSSTGDTSSLHF
TRBV13,-,TRBJ1-6,14,-,TGTGCCAGCAGCTCGGGTCCCGTCAATTCACCCCTCCACTTT,CASSSGPVNSPLHF
TRBV7-6,TRBD2,TRBJ2-1,18,-,TGTGCCAGCAGCTCGAGGAGTAGCGGGACGAGCTCCTACAATGAGCAGTTCTTC,CASSSRSSGTSSYNEQFF
TRBV6-5,-,TRBJ1-3,15,-,TGTGCCAGCAGGTCCACAGGCAACTCTGGAAACACCATATATTTT,CASRSTGNSGNTIYF
TRBV11-2,-,TRBJ1-1,15,-,TGTGCCAGCAGCTTAGAACAGGTCCAGAACACTGAAGCTTTCTTT,CASSLEQVQNTEAFF
TRBV5-3,TRBD1,TRBJ1-6,16,-,TGTGCCAGAAGCACCCCGGGACAGGGAAATAATTCACCCCTCCACTTT,CARSTPGQGNNSPLHF
TRBV28,TRBD1,TRBJ1-5,16,-,TGTGCCAGCAGTTTAATGGGGGGGACAGGGGGTTTGGGGCAGCATTTT,CASSLMGGTGGLGQHF
TRBV6-6,TRBD2,TRBJ2-5,15,-,TGTGCCAGCAGTAACCCAGCGGGAAACCAAGAGACCCAGTACTTC,CASSNPAGNQETQYF
TRBV6-5,-,TRBJ2-7,13,-,TGTGCCAGCAGTTACTCGGACTGGTACGAGCAGTACTTC,CASSYSDWYEQYF
TRBV7-9,-,TRBJ2-7,15,-,TGTGCCAGCAGCCTGGAGGGTATTGATCCTGGGGAGCAGTACTTC,CASSLEGIDPGEQYF
TRBV10-3,-,TRBJ1-2,13,-,TGTGCCATCACCGCGACAGCTAACTATGGCTACACCTTC,CAITATANYGYTF
TRBV10-3,TRBD1,TRBJ1-5,12,-,TGTGCCAGCGGGACAGTCAATCAGCCCCAGCATTTT,CASGTVNQPQHF
TRBV6-6,TRBD2,TRBJ2-3,15,once,TGTGCCAGCCGACAAAGCCTAGCGGTCACAGATACGCAGTATTTT,CASRQSLAVTDTQYF
TRBV4-3,TRBD1,TRBJ1-4,16,-,TGCGCCAGCAGCCAAGGACAGGGTGAGGGATATGAAAAACTGTTTTTT,CASSQGQGEGYEKLFF
TRBV10-3,-,TRBJ2-1,14,-,TGTGCCATCAGTGAGTCGACAGATTACAATGAGCAGTTCTTC,CAISESTDYNEQFF
TRBV7-9,TRBD2,TRBJ2-1,17,-,TGTGCCAGCAGCCCAAGTGGTGGACTAGCCTCCTACAATGAGCAGTTCTTC,CASSPSGGLASYNEQFF
TRBV27,-,TRBJ1-5,18,-,TGTGCCAGCAGTTTATCGTTTGGTTCAGGGCTGCCAAGTCAGCCCCAGCATTTT,CASSLSFGSGLPSQPQHF
TRBV7-3,-,TRBJ2-2,13,-,TGTGCCAGCAGCTTAAGAGACACCGGGGAGCTGTTTTTT,CASSLRDTGELFF
TRBV29-1,TRBD1,TRBJ1-5,14,once,TGCAGCGTTCGGGACAGAGGAAGCAATCAGCCCCAGCATTTT,CSVRDRGSNQPQHF
TRBV5-6,TRBD1,TRBJ2-6,16,-,TGTGCCAGCAGCCTACGACAGGGGAACGGGGCCAACGTCCTGACTTTC,CASSLRQGNGANVLTF
TRBV5-1,TRBD1,TRBJ1-2,14,-,TGCGCCAGCAGCGCGGGACAGGGGGCAAATGGCTACACCTTC,CASSAGQGANGYTF
TRBV5-1,-,TRBJ2-7,13,-,TGCGCCAGCAGCTCGGGACTCAACTACGAGCAGTACTTC,CASSSGLNYEQYF
TRBV5-1,TRBD2,TRBJ2-1,16,-,TGCGCCAGCAGCTTCCAGGCTAGCGGGGACTACAATGAGCAGTTCTTC,CASSFQASGDYNEQFF
TRBV5-1,-,TRBJ2-1,16,-,TGCGCCAGCAGCTTGGATCTTGGAGGGCCAAACAATGAGCAGTTCTTC,CASSLDLGGPNNEQFF
TRBV5-8,TRBD1,TRBJ2-2,16,once,TGTGCCAGCAGCTTGTGGACAGGGACGAACACCGGGGAGCTGTTTTTT,CASSLWTGTNTGELFF
TRBV4-1,TRBD1,TRBJ1-1,15,once,TGCGCCAGCAGCCAAGATAACAGGGGGAGAAGTGAAGCTTTCTTT,CASSQDNRGRSEAFF
TRBV5-1,TRBD2,TRBJ2-1,17,-,TGCGCCAGCAGCACGGGACTAGCGGGGGGGTCCGTACATGAGCAGTTCTTC,CASSTGLAGGSVHEQFF
TRBV27,-,TRBJ2-7,15,-,TGTGCCAGCAGAGCTTGGGCTAGCCGAAACTACGAGCAGTACTTC,CASRAWASRNYEQYF
TRBV28,-,TRBJ1-2,13,-,TGTGCCAGCAGTCCCGGTCTAAACTATGGCTACACCTTC,CASSPGLNYGYTF
TRBV28,-,TRBJ2-7,13,-,TGTGCCAGCAGTTCTCATTGGGGAGGAGAGCAGTACTTC,CASSSHWGGEQYF
TRBV19,-,TRBJ2-1,15,-,TGTGCCAGTAGTATAGGAGGGTTCGGCTACAATGAGCAGTTCTTC,CASSIGGFGYNEQFF
TRBV2,TRBD1,TRBJ2-1,13,-,TGTGCCAGCAGTGAAGGAGGGGGCTATGAGCAGTTCTTC,CASSEGGGYEQFF
TRBV6-5,-,TRBJ1-6,15,once,TGTGCCAGCAGTTACTCAAATCGGCAGGATTCACCCCTCCACTTT,CASSYSNRQDSPLHF
TRBV11-2,TRBD2,TRBJ2-1,18,once,TGTGCCAGCAGCTCGTACCCCAGGACTAGCGGGAGTCTTGATGAGCAGTTCTTC,CASSSYPRTSGSLDEQFF
TRBV5-4,-,TRBJ1-2,15,-,TGTGCCAGCAGCTTAGGTGGCAGGTTCAACTATGGCTACACCTTC,CASSLGGRFNYGYTF
TRBV5-1,TRBD1,TRBJ1-5,15,-,TGCGCCAGCAGCTTGACAGGGGGCCTGGATCAGCCCCAGCATTTT,CASSLTGGLDQPQHF